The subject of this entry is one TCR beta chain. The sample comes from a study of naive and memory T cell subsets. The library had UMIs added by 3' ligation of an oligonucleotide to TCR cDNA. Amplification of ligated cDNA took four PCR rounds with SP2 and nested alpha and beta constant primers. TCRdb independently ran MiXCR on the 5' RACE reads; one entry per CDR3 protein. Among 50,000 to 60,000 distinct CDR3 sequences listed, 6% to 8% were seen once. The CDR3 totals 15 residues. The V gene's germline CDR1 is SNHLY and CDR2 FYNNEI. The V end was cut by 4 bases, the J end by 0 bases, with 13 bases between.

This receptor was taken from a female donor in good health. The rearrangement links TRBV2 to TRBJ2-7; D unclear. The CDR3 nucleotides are TGTGCCAGCAGTGGTCAAGCTTATAGCTCCTACGAGCAGTACTTC. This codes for CASSGQAYSSYEQYF.